The present entry profiles one TCR beta chain with its context. Its cognate antigen is unknown. This entry is derived from a study of PD-1 blockade in mismatch repair-deficient tumors. Study in general: Patients had fewer than 15 mismatch repair-deficient cancer types and were previously treated and progressing.

The CDR3 has 16 residues. Unmatched junction bases numbered 9, after V lost 0 bases and J lost 5 bases. CDR1 is MNHEY, CDR2 SMNVEV, per germline (reference sequence). TCRdb keeps only in-frame clones here, not all; method: immunoSEQ multiplex PCR. Among some 66,000 clones listed, about 91% were seen once. General study findings and limits: Tumor-resident clones, often undetectable pretreatment in blood, expanded then contracted after pembrolizumab.

PCR or immunohistochemistry showed mismatch repair deficiency in every enrolled patient. TCRs were sequenced from a few patients responding to pembrolizumab. V gene TRBV27 combines with J gene TRBJ2-7; 8 positions agree with TRBD1. The sample consisted of peripheral blood, taken 52 weeks after starting pembrolizumab. This sequence was found in an adult with mismatch repair-deficient cancer. Written as DNA, the CDR3 is TGTGCCAGCAGTTTATCCCCGGACAGGGATAGCCACGAGCAGTACTTC. Protein: CASSLSPDRDSHEQYF.